This T cell receptor beta chain was retrieved from a study of T-cell reconstitution after alpha-beta-depleted transplantation in children (dated by TCRdb to the mid-2010s). About the full investigation: Using TCR repertoire profiling, the study followed T-cell immune reconstitution in a quantitative way in children after TCRalphabeta/CD19-depleted allogeneic hematopoietic cell transplantation.

Comment on this clonotype: What this receptor recognizes is not known. No much larger clone exists at a distance of one base, and base qualities are not known.

The sample's treatment or condition label is to be understood as: allogeneic hematopoietic cell transplantation with graft depleted of TCRalphabeta T cells and CD19 B cells. The children who served as transplant recipients had been given grafts of TCRalphabeta/CD19-depleted allogeneic hematopoietic cells. From V the trimming removes 5 bases and from J it removes 3 bases, while the gene matches leave 11 bases of the junction unaccounted for. The germline V gene specifies SGHNT as CDR1 and YENEEA as CDR2. CDR3 length: 16 amino acids, cysteine to phenylalanine. The kept DNA is CDR3 alone, 48 bases in frame from the first base. General study outcomes and caveats: Over the following months the frequencies of hyperexpanded clones went down, and after one year T-cell counts and TCRbeta diversity were mostly credited to newly produced T cells. The apparently early recovery of alphabetaT-cell counts about two months after transplant reportedly depended on only several hundred rapidly expanded clones that came from non-depleted graft cells. In some patients, the high TCRbeta diversity seen at day 60 was put down to recipient T cells and intrathymic progenitors that had survived conditioning.

The library was obtained by PCR. Sequencing relied on an Illumina HiSeq 2500. Molecular barcoding was employed in the preparation of TCR libraries, with unique molecular identifiers being used to normalize TCRbeta repertoire quantification. Clones were called with MiXCR by TCRdb after fastp trimmed the public reads at Q25, and only in-frame beta chains were retained. Each CDR3 protein appears once, grouped with its most common genes and DNA. Recorded for this sample are 70,000 to 95,000 distinct CDR3 sequences; over 15% of them occurred a single time. The ten largest clones capture approximately 51% of the sample.

The V and J genes are TRBV11-3 and TRBJ2-3; 7 of the junction bases match TRBD2. The TCR originated in a male patient aged 2-10 years who had a stem cell transplant for acute lymphoblastic leukemia, so the T cells may come from the graft donor. The sequencing here drew on PBMCs, mostly from graft donor cells, taken 360 days after TCRalphabeta/CD19-depleted stem cell transplant. The CDR3 has the sequence CASSHLGGRSTDTQYF. The nucleotide sequence is TGTGCCAGCAGCCATCTGGGGGGGAGGAGTACAGATACGCAGTATTTT.